The rows below give T cell receptor beta chains drawn from one sample of a study of shared clonotypes between healthy human individuals. Using immunoSEQ multiplex PCR, the repertoire was profiled, and TCRdb retains in-frame clones only, with some absent. The sample holds approximately 840,000 clones; about 96% are singletons and the top ten take under 0.3%. Material: naive CD8+ T cells sorted from blood. These receptors originate from a man under 40 in good health. Each CDR3 is given with its conserved first and last residue. The D gene is left open where the match is weak. Size is omitted from some rows. Given values are once, few, many or a class for expanded clones.

D	size	V	J	DNA	CDR3
NA	NA	TRBV4-3	TRBJ2-2	TGCGCCAGCAGTCACAGGCGGGGTACCGGGGAGCTGTTTTTT	CASSHRRGTGELFF
TRBD1	once	TRBV7-2	TRBJ1-4	TGTGCCAGCAGCGCACGACAGGGGGCAGGTAGCAAAAAACTGTTTTTT	CASSARQGAGSKKLFF
NA	NA	TRBV27	TRBJ2-5	TGTGCCAGCAGTGCGCCGTTACCCCGGGACAACCAAGAGACCCAGTACTTC	CASSAPLPRDNQETQYF
NA	NA	TRBV7-9	TRBJ2-1	TGTGCCAGCAGCTGGACTTCCAATGAGCAGTTCTTC	CASSWTSNEQFF
NA	NA	TRBV7-9	TRBJ2-1	TGTGCCAGCAGCTTAGCGCGTGACTATTCCAATGAGCAGTTCTTC	CASSLARDYSNEQFF
NA	NA	TRBV27	TRBJ2-7	TGTGCCAGCAGTTACGGGGTGTGGAGCGAGCAGTACTTC	CASSYGVWSEQYF
NA	NA	TRBV7-9	TRBJ2-5	TGTGCCAGCAGCTTAGCTGCCCCCCTAGAGACCCAGTACTTC	CASSLAAPLETQYF
NA	NA	TRBV9	TRBJ2-1	TGTGCCAGCAGCGTAGCTTCTCTGAATGAGCAGTTCTTC	CASSVASLNEQFF
NA	NA	TRBV4-1	TRBJ2-3	TGCGCCAGCAAGCCAGTCGCTAGCACAGATACGCAGTATTTT	CASKPVASTDTQYF
TRBD1	NA	TRBV11-2	TRBJ2-1	TGTGCCAGCAGCTTTGAGGGGGCCTATGAGCAGTTCTTC	CASSFEGAYEQFF
TRBD2	once	TRBV5-6	TRBJ2-1	TGTGCCAGCAGCTTAGGAGGACTAGCGGGAGCAAACAATGAGCAGTTCTTC	CASSLGGLAGANNEQFF
NA	NA	TRBV6-6	TRBJ1-5	TGTGCCAGCAGCGAGGATCCGGGGGGCAATCAGCCCCAGCATTTT	CASSEDPGGNQPQHF
NA	NA	TRBV7-2	TRBJ2-6	TGTGCCAGCCGTACCTTGTCTGGGGCCAACGTCCTGACTTTC	CASRTLSGANVLTF
NA	NA	TRBV9	TRBJ2-1	TGTGCCAGCAGCGGTGCTAACACGGGCAATGAGCAGTTCTTC	CASSGANTGNEQFF
NA	NA	TRBV4-2	TRBJ2-5	TGTGCCAGCAGCCAAGATCCGGGAGAGACCCAGTACTTC	CASSQDPGETQYF
TRBD1	once	TRBV28	TRBJ2-7	TGTGCCAGCAGTTTAACCGCCGGGACAGGACACTACGAGCAGTACTTC	CASSLTAGTGHYEQYF
TRBD1	NA	TRBV29-1	TRBJ2-1	TGCAGCGGCGGCGGGACAGGGACCTACAATGAGCAGTTCTTC	CSGGGTGTYNEQFF
NA	NA	TRBV7-8	TRBJ2-1	TGTGCCAGCAGCTTACCCACCGAGGCTACGAGCTCCTACAATGAGCAGTTCTTC	CASSLPTEATSSYNEQFF
NA	NA	TRBV6-1	TRBJ2-3	TGTGCCAGCAGTGAATCCGGCACAGATACGCAGTATTTT	CASSESGTDTQYF
TRBD1	NA	TRBV28	TRBJ1-3	TGTGCCAGCAGCCGGGACAGGGGGCCAGGAAACACCATATATTTT	CASSRDRGPGNTIYF
TRBD2	NA	TRBV29-1	TRBJ2-1	TGCAGCGTTGAAAAGCGGGACTCCTACAATGAGCAGTTCTTC	CSVEKRDSYNEQFF
TRBD1	NA	TRBV7-9	TRBJ1-5	TGTGCCAGCAGCCCGACAGGGATCAATCAGCCCCAGCATTTT	CASSPTGINQPQHF
NA	NA	TRBV28	TRBJ2-3	TGTGCCAGCAACCACCGGACAGCTCCAGATACGCAGTATTTT	CASNHRTAPDTQYF
NA	NA	TRBV14	TRBJ1-1	TGTGCCAGCAGCGTCGAGAGTGCCACTGAAGCTTTCTTT	CASSVESATEAFF
TRBD2	NA	TRBV27	TRBJ2-7	TGTGCCAGCAGTGCGGGAGGCCTGGAGCAGTACTTC	CASSAGGLEQYF
TRBD1	NA	TRBV5-1	TRBJ2-5	TGCGCCAGCAGCTTGGGTCCGCAAAAGGGGGCTCACAAAGAGACCCAGTACTTC	CASSLGPQKGAHKETQYF
NA	NA	TRBV7-9	TRBJ1-4	TGTGCCAGCAGACCGGAAGGAGAAGAAAAACTGTTTTTT	CASRPEGEEKLFF
NA	NA	TRBV7-9	TRBJ2-1	TGTGCCAGCAGCTCGGGGACAAGTGGATCGAGCTCCTACAATGAGCAGTTCTTC	CASSSGTSGSSSYNEQFF
NA	NA	TRBV2	TRBJ2-7	TGTGCCAGCAGTGGAGGGGAGCAGTACTTC	CASSGGEQYF
NA	NA	TRBV5-5	TRBJ2-2	TGTGCCAGCAGCTTGTCCGGGGAGCTGTTTTTT	CASSLSGELFF
NA	NA	TRBV6-1	TRBJ2-7	TGTGCCAGCAGGGGGGTCGGAGCCTACGAGCAGTACTTC	CASRGVGAYEQYF
TRBD2	NA	TRBV4-1	TRBJ2-2	TGCGCCAGCAGCCAAGTCCTAGCGGGAGGGCCTTTGGGGGAGCTGTTTTTT	CASSQVLAGGPLGELFF
NA	NA	TRBV7-2	TRBJ2-7	TGTGCCAGCAGCCGAAACCGGGACTCACCTTCCTACGAGCAGTACTTC	CASSRNRDSPSYEQYF
TRBD1	NA	TRBV5-1	TRBJ2-2	TGCGCCAGCAGCTTACTTGGCCCCCGGGACAGGGACACCGGGGAGCTGTTTTTT	CASSLLGPRDRDTGELFF
TRBD1	NA	TRBV11-2	TRBJ1-5	TGTGCCAGCAGCTTGGACAGGGGAGGCAATCAGCCCCAGCATTTT	CASSLDRGGNQPQHF
TRBD2	NA	TRBV10-3	TRBJ2-1	TGTGCCACCAAAGCGGGAGGTCCTGAGCAGTTCTTC	CATKAGGPEQFF
NA	NA	TRBV28	TRBJ1-1	TGTGCCAGCAGCCCTCTACGGAACATGAACACTGAAGCTTTCTTT	CASSPLRNMNTEAFF
NA	NA	TRBV5-1	TRBJ1-3	TGCGCCAGCGCTCCTACAGGGCCTGGAAACACCATATATTTT	CASAPTGPGNTIYF
NA	NA	TRBV19	TRBJ1-5	TGTGCCAGTAGCCAGGCGGACAATCAGCCCCAGCATTTT	CASSQADNQPQHF
NA	NA	TRBV20-1	TRBJ2-7	TGCAGTGCTAGAGATCGGGTCGAGCAGTACTTC	CSARDRVEQYF